The 10 T cell receptor beta chains reported below all come from one sample, sequenced in a study of blood T cells in healthy people across ages. Through a sample-barcoded 5' primer and a J-beta primer mix, a second PCR was run for about 6 to 11 cycles. TCRdb analysed the 5' RACE reads with MiXCR anew, one entry per CDR3 protein. Here the sample spans roughly 500,000 distinct CDR3 sequences, 20% to 30% being singletons. This sample also appeared in a second study, on T cells of mothers and their children.

The sample taken for sequencing was blood. The receptors stem from a boy younger than 18 in good health.

In its sample, this clonotype was seen a few times. This rearrangement joins TRBV2 to TRBJ2-7; no firm D call. The CDR3 runs 11 residues. Germline V lookup: CDR1 SNHLY, CDR2 FYNNEI. V lost 7 bases and J lost 3, with 7 bases in between. In nucleotides, the CDR3 is TGTGCCAGCAACACAGACTACGAGCAGTACTTC. It yields the protein CASNTDYEQYF.

The table lists this clonotype with many counts. V is TRBV20-1 and J is TRBJ2-1; 12 bases align to TRBD1. The length of the CDR3 is 16 residues. Germline CDR1 reads DFQATT; CDR2 reads SNEGSKA (reference sequence). With V trimmed by 0 bases and J by 5 bases, 5 bases remained unmatched. CDR3 sequence (DNA): TGCAGTGCTAGAGATTTGGGACAGGGGGCAAACAATGAGCAGTTCTTC. It specifies CSARDLGQGANNEQFF.

This chain links TRBV7-2 with TRBJ2-5; TRBD1 is a possible D gene (6 bases). V gave up 3 bases and J gave up 2 bases, with 13 bases separating them. The germline V gene encodes CDR1 SGHTA and CDR2 FQGNSA. This CDR3 contains 15 residues. Written as DNA, the CDR3 is TGTGCCAGCAGCTTGTACGGACAGACACAAGAGACCCAGTACTTC. It encodes CASSLYGQTQETQYF.

As DNA, the CDR3 is TGTGCCAGCAGCTTAGAAAGGGGACGGACCACCTCCTCCTACGAGCAGTACTTC. Translated, it gives CASSLERGRTTSSYEQYF. This chain links TRBV7-2 with TRBJ2-7; D tentatively reads TRBD1 or TRBD2 (5 bases each). The CDR3 has 18 amino acids. CDR1 is SGHTA, CDR2 FQGNSA, per germline. The germline V and J ends were trimmed by 1 base and 0 bases, with 19 bases remaining between them.

The CDR3 DNA follows: TGCGCCAGCAGCTTGGCCGGTGGGGGGCCCAACCGCAACCTCAACTCCTACAATGAGCAGTTCTTC. Its protein product is CASSLAGGGPNRNLNSYNEQFF. The chain couples TRBV5-1 to TRBJ2-1, with D tentatively TRBD1 or TRBD2 (6 bases each). V lost 0 bases, J lost 0 bases, and 28 bases lay in between. Germline V gene data show CDR1 as SGHRS and CDR2 as YFSETQ. The CDR3 is 22 residues long.

With respect to this clonotype: One end of the junction varies from germline; a read error may be responsible. This sequence joins TRBV20-1 and TRBJ2-5; tentatively, D is TRBD1 or TRBD2 (5 bases each). Germline V gene sequence: CDR1 DFQATT, CDR2 SNEGSKA (reference sequence). CDR3 length: 16 residues. This chain's CDR3 is CSARVPGRAPKETQHF. The CDR3 coding sequence is TGCAGTGCTAGAGTTCCGGGGCGGGCCCCTAAAGAGACCCAGCACTTC.

The V call is TRBV6-5, the J call TRBJ1-4; D call uncertain. The CDR3 covers 12 residues. The germline V and J ends were trimmed by 5 bases and 12 bases, with 13 bases remaining between them. The germline CDR1 and CDR2 sequences are MNHEY and SVGAGI. The CDR3 is CASSPVGSELFF. Here the CDR3 DNA reads TGTGCCAGCAGTCCCGTAGGTTCCGAACTGTTTTTT.

A remark on this clonotype: A read error is possible here, since a much larger clone lies one base away. This rearrangement joins TRBV7-2 to TRBJ2-7; TRBD2 is a possible D gene (7 bases). The ends were cut back, 3 bases at V and 2 bases at J, with 11 bases in the middle. Germline V gives CDR1 SGHTA, CDR2 FQGNSA. The CDR3 consists of 14 residues. The CDR3 protein is CASSFDGGPYEQYF. CDR3 DNA: TGTGCCAGCAGCTTCGACGGGGGGCCCTACGAGCAGTACTTC.

The chain links TRBV7-2 to TRBJ1-2, with D perhaps TRBD1 (5 bases). Trimming cost V 1 base and J 8 bases, with 14 bases left between them. The CDR3 contains 14 residues. Germline V gene lookup returns CDR1 SGHTA and CDR2 FQGNSA. In nucleotides, the CDR3 is TGTGCCAGCAGCTTAGGACAGACAGTAGGGGGCTACACCTTC. This codes for CASSLGQTVGGYTF.

This clonotype was picked up a small number of times. The J gene is TRBJ2-1, the V gene TRBV25-1; TRBD2 matches 10 bases. V lost 5 bases to trimming and J lost 6 bases; unmatched junction nucleotides: 13. The CDR3 is 17 amino acids. Germline-derived CDR1 and CDR2 are MGHDK and SYGVNS. The CDR3 is CASSHQYSGGRGNEQFF. The CDR3 nucleotides read TGTGCCAGCAGTCACCAGTATAGCGGGGGGCGGGGCAATGAGCAGTTCTTC. Filled out from reference TRBV25-1 and TRBJ2-1, the complete variable domain reads EADIYQTPRYLVIGTGKKITLECSQTMGHDKMYWYQQDPGMELHLIHYSYGVNSTEKGDLSSESTVSRIRTEHFPLTLESARPSHTSQYLCASSHQYSGGRGNEQFFGPGTRLTVL.